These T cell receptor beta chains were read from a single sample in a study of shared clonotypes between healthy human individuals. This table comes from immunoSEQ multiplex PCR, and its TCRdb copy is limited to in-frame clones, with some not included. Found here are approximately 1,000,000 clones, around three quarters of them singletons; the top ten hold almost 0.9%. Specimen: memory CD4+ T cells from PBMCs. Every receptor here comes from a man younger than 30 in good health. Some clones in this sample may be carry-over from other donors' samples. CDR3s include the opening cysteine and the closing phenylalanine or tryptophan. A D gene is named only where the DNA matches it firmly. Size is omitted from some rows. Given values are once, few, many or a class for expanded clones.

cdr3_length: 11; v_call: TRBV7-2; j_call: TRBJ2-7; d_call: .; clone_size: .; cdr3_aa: CASSPRFKQYF; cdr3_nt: TGTGCCAGCAGCCCCCGCTTCAAGCAGTACTTC
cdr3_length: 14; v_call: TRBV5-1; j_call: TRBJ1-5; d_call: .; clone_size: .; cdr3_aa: CASSVGGSNQPQHF; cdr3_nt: TGCGCCAGCAGCGTGGGGGGGAGCAATCAGCCCCAGCATTTT
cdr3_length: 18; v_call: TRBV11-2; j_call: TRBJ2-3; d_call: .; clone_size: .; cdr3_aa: CASRGALGTPGGTDTQYF; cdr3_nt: TGTGCCAGCAGGGGCGCTTTGGGGACCCCAGGGGGGACAGATACGCAGTATTTT
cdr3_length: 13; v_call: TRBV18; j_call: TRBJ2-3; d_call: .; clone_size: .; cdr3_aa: CASSLPGADTQYF; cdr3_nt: TGTGCCAGCTCCCTCCCGGGGGCAGATACGCAGTATTTT
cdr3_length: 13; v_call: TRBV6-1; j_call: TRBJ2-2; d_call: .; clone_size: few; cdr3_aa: CAGHRDRTGELFF; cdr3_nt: TGTGCCGGCCACAGGGATCGCACCGGGGAGCTGTTTTTT
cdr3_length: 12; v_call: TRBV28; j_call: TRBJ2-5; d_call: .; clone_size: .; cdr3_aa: CASSQSQETQYF; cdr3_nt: TGTGCCAGCAGTCAGAGCCAAGAGACCCAGTACTTC
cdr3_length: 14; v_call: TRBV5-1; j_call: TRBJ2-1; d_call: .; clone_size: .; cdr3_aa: CASSSGAQYNEQFF; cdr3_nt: TGCGCCAGCAGCTCGGGAGCTCAATACAATGAGCAGTTCTTC
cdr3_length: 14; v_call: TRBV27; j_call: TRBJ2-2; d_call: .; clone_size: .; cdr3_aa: CASSPYERPGELFF; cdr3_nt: TGTGCCAGCAGTCCCTACGAACGGCCCGGGGAGCTGTTTTTT
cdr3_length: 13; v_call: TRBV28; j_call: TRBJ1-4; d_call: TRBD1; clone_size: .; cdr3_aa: CASLWGQGEKLFF; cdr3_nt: TGTGCCAGCCTATGGGGACAGGGTGAAAAACTGTTTTTT
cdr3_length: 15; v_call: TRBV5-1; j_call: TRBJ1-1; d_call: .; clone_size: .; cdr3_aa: CASSLGSSKNTEAFF; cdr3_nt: TGCGCCAGCAGCTTGGGATCCTCCAAGAACACTGAAGCTTTCTTT
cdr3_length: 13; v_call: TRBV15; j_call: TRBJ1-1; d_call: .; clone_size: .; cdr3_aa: CATSREGYTEAFF; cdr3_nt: TGTGCCACCAGCAGAGAGGGGTACACTGAAGCTTTCTTT
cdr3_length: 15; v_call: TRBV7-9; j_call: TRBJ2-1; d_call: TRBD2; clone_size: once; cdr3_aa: CASSPTSASYNEQFF; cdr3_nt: TGTGCCAGCAGCCCCACTAGCGCGAGTTACAATGAGCAGTTCTTC
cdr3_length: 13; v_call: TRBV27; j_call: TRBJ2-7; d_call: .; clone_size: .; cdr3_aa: CATRDWDRDEQYF; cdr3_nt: TGTGCCACTCGGGACTGGGATCGCGACGAGCAGTACTTC
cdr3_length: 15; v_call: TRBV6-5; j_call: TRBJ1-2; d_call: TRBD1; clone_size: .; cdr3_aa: CASSRPGQRSYGYTF; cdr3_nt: TGTGCCAGCAGTCGACCGGGACAGAGGAGCTATGGCTACACCTTC
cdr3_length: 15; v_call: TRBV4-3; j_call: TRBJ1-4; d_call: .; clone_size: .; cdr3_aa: CASSQDGYRDEKLFF; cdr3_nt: TGCGCCAGCAGCCAAGATGGATACAGGGACGAAAAACTGTTTTTT